What follows describes a single TCR beta chain. The data stem from a study of beta chain features in type 1 diabetes. V was shortened by 5 bases and J by 4 bases, with 14 bases between the two germline ends. The CDR3 extends over 14 amino acids. CDR1 is LNHDA, CDR2 SQIVND, per germline (reference sequence). Since all of the isolated RNA was reverse transcribed, expressed TCRB transcripts were what got sequenced. Assay used: immunoSEQ multiplex PCR; TCRdb lists only in-frame clones, some missing. The sample carries 350,000 to 450,000 clones, approximately 15% recorded once. The source is a man in his thirties or forties in good health. J is TRBJ2-5 and V is TRBV19; perhaps TRBD2 as D (6 bases). Sequenced sample: naive CD4+ T cells from blood. CDR3 in DNA: TGTGCCAGTAGTCGGAGGGAGCATCCAGAGACCCAGTACTTC. It codes for CASSRREHPETQYF.